The rows below give T cell receptor beta chains drawn from one sample of a study of T cells in lung cancer brain metastases. Assay: immunoSEQ multiplex PCR; the TCRdb copy retains only in-frame clones and omits some. The sample holds about 4,800 clones, nearly 90% seen once. Material for sequencing was tumor tissue from the primary lung tumor. The receptor source for this set is a woman between 45 and 65 years old with non-small cell lung cancer. Both conserved end residues are trimmed from each CDR3.

>TRBJ2-1|TRBV28
ASSPSGAFRNEQF
>TRBJ2-3|TRBV6-1
ASFRGFTDTQY
>TRBJ1-1|TRBV12-5
ASRWGAGSKTF
>TRBJ1-2|TRBV11-2
ASSPGQDYGYT
>TRBJ1-1|TRBV29-1
SVRQLPTEAF
>TRBJ1-1|TRBV15
ATSMRGRNTEAF
>TRBJ1-3|TRBV6-6
ASSQLRSSGNTIY
>TRBJ2-1|TRBV18
ASLPERERQF
>TRBJ1-2|TRBV6-5
ASKTGGYGYT
>TRBJ1-5|TRBV4-2
ASSPGSFGRRSSNQPQH
>TRBJ2-1|TRBV12-5
ASGLVNRDLWGVDEQF
>TRBJ2-5|TRBV7-2
ASSLTRGYTETQY
>TRBJ1-2|TRBV6-5
ASSRTGQSFGYT
>TRBJ1-6|TRBV5-6
ASSLIWFSENSPLH